The present T cell receptor (beta chain) was sequenced within a study of blood T cell repertoires in COVID-19. V was pared by 4 bases and J by 6 bases, with 9 bases of the junction left unmatched. Per the germline V gene, CDR1 is SGDLS and CDR2 is YYNGEE. The CDR3 has 14 amino acids. Clones were read by immunoSEQ multiplex PCR, and TCRdb kept only the in-frame ones, dropping some. The data show about 50,000 clones, 65% to 85% seen once. The chain carries TRBV9 and TRBJ2-7; 8 bases fit TRBD2. The sequenced sample was peripheral blood. This receptor was identified in a man between 65 and 79 years old with active COVID-19. The CDR3 is CASSPIAGISEQYF. DNA for the CDR3: TGTGCCAGCAGCCCCATAGCGGGAATTAGCGAGCAGTACTTC.